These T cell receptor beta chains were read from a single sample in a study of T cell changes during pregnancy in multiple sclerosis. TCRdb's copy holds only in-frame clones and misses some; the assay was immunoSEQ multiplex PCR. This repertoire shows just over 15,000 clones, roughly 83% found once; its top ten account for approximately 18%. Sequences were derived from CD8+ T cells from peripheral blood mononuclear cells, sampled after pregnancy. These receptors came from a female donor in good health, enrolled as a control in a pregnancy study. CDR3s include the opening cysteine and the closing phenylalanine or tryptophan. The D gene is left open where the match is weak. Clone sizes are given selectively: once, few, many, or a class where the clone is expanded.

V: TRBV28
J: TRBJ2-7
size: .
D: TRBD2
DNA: TGTGCCAGCAGTTTACCGCGACTAGCGGGAGACATACCACGACTCCGATTCTACGAGCAGTACTTC
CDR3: CASSLPRLAGDIPRLRFYEQYF

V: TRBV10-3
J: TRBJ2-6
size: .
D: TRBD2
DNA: TGTGCCATCAGTGAGGCGCTAGCGGTGGACGTCCTGACTTTC
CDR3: CAISEALAVDVLTF

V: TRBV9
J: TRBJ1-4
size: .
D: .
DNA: TGTGCCAGCAGCGTAGGGACAGATAAAAATGAAAAACTGTTTTTT
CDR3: CASSVGTDKNEKLFF

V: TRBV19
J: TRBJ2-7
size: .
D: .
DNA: TGTGCCAGTAGTATAGGTCACTCAGCGGTGTCCTACGAGCAGTACTTC
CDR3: CASSIGHSAVSYEQYF

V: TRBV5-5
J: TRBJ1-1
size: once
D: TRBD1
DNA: TGTGCCAGCAGCCAGACAGGGTTGAACACTGAAGCTTTCTTT
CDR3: CASSQTGLNTEAFF

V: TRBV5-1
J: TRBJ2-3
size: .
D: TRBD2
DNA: TGCGCCAGCAGCGCGGGACTAGCGGGAACTAGCACAGATACGCAGTATTTT
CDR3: CASSAGLAGTSTDTQYF

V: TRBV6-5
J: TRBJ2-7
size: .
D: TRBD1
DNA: TGTGCCAGCAGTGCGGACAGGGGGCCCTACGAGCAGTACTTC
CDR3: CASSADRGPYEQYF

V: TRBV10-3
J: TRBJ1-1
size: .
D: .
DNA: TGTGCCATCAGTGATTCCCTCGCAGGGGAGAACACTGAAGCTTTCTTT
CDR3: CAISDSLAGENTEAFF

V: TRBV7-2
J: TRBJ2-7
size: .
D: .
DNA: TGTGCCAGCAGCCGGACAGTTACGTACGAGCAGTACTTC
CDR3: CASSRTVTYEQYF

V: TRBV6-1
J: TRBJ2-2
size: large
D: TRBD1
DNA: TGTGCCAGCAGTGAACCCCCAGGGGGCAACACCGGGGAGCTGTTTTTT
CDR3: CASSEPPGGNTGELFF

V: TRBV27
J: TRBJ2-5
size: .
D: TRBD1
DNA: TGTGCCAGCAGTTTAACCCAGGGGGTCCAAGAGACCCAGTACTTC
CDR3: CASSLTQGVQETQYF

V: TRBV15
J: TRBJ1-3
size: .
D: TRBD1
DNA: TGTGCCATCGGTGACAGGGTGGGCCTGAACACCATATATTTT
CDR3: CAIGDRVGLNTIYF

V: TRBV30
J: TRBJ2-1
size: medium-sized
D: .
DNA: TGTGCCTGGAGTGGGGCTTCGTTCGATGAGCAGTTCTTC
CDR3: CAWSGASFDEQFF

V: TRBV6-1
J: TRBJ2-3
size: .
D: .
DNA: TGTGCCAGCAGTCGACTAGAGGAGGGGGATACGCAGTATTTT
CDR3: CASSRLEEGDTQYF

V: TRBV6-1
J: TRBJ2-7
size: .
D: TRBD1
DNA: TGTGCCAGCAGTGACCGGGACAGCCTCTACGAGCAGTACTTC
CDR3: CASSDRDSLYEQYF

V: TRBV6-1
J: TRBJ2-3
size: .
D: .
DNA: TGTGCCAGCAGTGAAGAAGGGGGGGGCCCAGATACGCAGTATTTT
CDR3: CASSEEGGGPDTQYF

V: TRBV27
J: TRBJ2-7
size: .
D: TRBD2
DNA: TGTGCCAGCAGTTTGGGAGGGAGGGCTACCTACGAGCAGTACTTC
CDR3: CASSLGGRATYEQYF

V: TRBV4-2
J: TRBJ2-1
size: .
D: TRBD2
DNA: TGTGCCAGCAGCCGCGGGACTAGCGGGGGGGCCAGCGAGCAGTTCTTC
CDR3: CASSRGTSGGASEQFF

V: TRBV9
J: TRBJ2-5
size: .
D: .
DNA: TGTGCCAGCAGCCCCCTCGCGTGGGAGACCCAGTACTTC
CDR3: CASSPLAWETQYF

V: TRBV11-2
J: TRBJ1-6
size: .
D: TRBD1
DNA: TGTGCCAGCAGCTTAGATACAGGGGGCCTTTCACCCCTCCACTTT
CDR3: CASSLDTGGLSPLHF

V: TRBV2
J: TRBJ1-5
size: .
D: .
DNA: TGTGCCAGCAGAGGAACGCCAGGGAATCAGCCCCAGCATTTT
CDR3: CASRGTPGNQPQHF

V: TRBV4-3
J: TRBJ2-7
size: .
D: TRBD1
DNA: TGCGCCAGCAGCTACAGCCGGACAGGGAGGAACGAGCAGTACTTC
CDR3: CASSYSRTGRNEQYF

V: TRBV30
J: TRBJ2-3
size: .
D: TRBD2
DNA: TGTGCCTTACTCCCCCTAGCGGGAGGGTTCGATACGCAGTATTTT
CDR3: CALLPLAGGFDTQYF

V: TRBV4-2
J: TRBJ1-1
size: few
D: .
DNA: TGTGCCAGCAGCCAAGGGGCAAAGAACACTGAAGCTTTCTTT
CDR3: CASSQGAKNTEAFF

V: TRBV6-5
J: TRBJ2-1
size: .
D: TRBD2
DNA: TGTGCCAGCAGCCCTGCTGGGGGGGGCTACAATGAGCAGTTCTTC
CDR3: CASSPAGGGYNEQFF

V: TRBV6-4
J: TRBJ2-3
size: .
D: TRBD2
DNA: TGTGCCAGCAGCGTAGGGACTAGCGGTGGCACAGATACGCAGTATTTT
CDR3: CASSVGTSGGTDTQYF

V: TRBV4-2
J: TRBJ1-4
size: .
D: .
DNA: TGTGCCAGCAGCCAATCAGACTCAACAACTAATGAAAAACTGTTTTTT
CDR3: CASSQSDSTTNEKLFF

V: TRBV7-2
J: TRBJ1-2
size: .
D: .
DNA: TGTGCCAGCAGCACACGTTTGCACCCCGCTAACTATGGCTACACCTTC
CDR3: CASSTRLHPANYGYTF